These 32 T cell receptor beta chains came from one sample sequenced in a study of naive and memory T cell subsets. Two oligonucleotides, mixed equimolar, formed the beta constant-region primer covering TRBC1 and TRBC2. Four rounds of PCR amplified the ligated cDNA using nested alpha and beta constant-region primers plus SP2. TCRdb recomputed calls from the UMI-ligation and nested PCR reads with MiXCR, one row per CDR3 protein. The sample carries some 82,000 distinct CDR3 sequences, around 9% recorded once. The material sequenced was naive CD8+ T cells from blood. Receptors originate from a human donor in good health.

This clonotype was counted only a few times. CDR3 DNA: TGTGCCAGCAGTGCCGCCAGGTGGGAGCAGTTCTTC. This encodes CASSAARWEQFF. V is TRBV6-6 and J is TRBJ2-1; D gene uncertain. CDR1 MNHNY and CDR2 SVGAGI come from the germline V gene (reference sequence). This CDR3 comprises 12 residues. V was trimmed by 5 bases and J by 10 bases, leaving 12 bases between them.

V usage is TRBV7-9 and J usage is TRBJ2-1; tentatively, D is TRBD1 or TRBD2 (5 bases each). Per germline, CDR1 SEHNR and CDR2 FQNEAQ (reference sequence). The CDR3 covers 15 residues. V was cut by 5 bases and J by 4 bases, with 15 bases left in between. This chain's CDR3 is CASSQTGRLYNEQFF. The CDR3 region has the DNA TGTGCCAGCAGCCAAACGGGACGGCTTTACAATGAGCAGTTCTTC.

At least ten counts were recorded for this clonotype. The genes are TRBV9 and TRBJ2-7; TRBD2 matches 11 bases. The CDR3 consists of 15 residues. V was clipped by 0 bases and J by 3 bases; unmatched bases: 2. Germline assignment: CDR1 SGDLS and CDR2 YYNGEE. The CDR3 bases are TGTGCCAGCAGCGTAGCTAGCGGGAGGATCTACGAGCAGTACTTC. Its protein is CASSVASGRIYEQYF.

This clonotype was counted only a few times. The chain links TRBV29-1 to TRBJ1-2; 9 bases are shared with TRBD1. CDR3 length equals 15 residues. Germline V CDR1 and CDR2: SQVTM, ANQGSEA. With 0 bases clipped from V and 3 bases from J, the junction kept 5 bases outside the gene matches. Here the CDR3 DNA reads TGCAGCGTTGAAGAAACAGGGGGCGTTGACTATGGCTACACCTTC. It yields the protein CSVEETGGVDYGYTF. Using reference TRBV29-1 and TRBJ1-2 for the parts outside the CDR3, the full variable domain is SAVISQKPSRDICQRGTSLTIQCQVDSQVTMMFWYRQQPGQSLTLIATANQGSEATYESGFVIDKFPISRPNLTFSTLTVSNMSPEDSSIYLCSVEETGGVDYGYTFGSGTRLTVV.

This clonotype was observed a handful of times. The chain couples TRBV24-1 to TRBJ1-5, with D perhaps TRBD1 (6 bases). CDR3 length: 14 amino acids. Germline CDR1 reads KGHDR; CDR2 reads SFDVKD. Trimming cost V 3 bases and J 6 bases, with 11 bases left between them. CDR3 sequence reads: CATSDMGASQPQHF. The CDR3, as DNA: TGTGCCACCAGTGATATGGGGGCCAGTCAGCCCCAGCATTTT.

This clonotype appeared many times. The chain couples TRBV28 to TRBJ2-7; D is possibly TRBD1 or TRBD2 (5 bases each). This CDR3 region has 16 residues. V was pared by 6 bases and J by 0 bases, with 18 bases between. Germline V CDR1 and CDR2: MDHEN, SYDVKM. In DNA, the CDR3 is TGTGCCAGCAGCCTTTTCGGGACCGCTGCCTCCTACGAGCAGTACTTC. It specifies CASSLFGTAASYEQYF.

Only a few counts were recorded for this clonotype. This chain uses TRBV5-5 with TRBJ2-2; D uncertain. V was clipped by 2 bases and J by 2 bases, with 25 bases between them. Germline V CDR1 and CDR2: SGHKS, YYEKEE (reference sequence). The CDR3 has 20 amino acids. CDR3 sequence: CASSLDRGVGSHLNTGELFF. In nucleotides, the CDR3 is TGTGCCAGCAGCTTAGATCGTGGGGTGGGCAGCCATCTCAACACCGGGGAGCTGTTTTTT.

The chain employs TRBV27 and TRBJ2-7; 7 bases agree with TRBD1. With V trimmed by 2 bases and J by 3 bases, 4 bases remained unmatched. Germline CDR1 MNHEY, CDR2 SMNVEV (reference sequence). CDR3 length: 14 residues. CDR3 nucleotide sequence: TGTGCCAGCAGTTTAACCGGGACAGACTACGAGCAGTACTTC. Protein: CASSLTGTDYEQYF.

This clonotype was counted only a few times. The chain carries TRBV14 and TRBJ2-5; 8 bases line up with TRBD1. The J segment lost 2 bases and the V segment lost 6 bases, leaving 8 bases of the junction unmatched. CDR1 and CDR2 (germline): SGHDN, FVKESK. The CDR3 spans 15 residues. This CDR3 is CASSNADRAQETQYF. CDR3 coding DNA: TGTGCCAGCAGTAACGCGGACAGGGCACAAGAGACCCAGTACTTC.

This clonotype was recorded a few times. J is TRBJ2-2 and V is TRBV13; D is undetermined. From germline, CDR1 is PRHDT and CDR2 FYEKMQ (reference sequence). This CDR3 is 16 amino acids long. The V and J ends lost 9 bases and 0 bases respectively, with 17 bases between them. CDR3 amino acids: CASDHGGTANTGELFF. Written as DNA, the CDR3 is TGTGCCAGTGATCACGGCGGAACCGCGAACACCGGGGAGCTGTTTTTT.

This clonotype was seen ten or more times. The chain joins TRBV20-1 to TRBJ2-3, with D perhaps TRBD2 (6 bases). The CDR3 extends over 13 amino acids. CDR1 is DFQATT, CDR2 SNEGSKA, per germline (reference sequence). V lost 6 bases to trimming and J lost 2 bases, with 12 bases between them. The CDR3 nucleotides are TGCAGTGCCTTGGGGACTGTCACAGATACGCAGTATTTT. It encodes CSALGTVTDTQYF.

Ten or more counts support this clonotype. CDR3 sequence: CASSDPGHDSPLHF. The CDR3 DNA sequence: TGTGCCAGCAGTGACCCAGGACATGATTCACCCCTCCACTTT. J is TRBJ1-6 and V is TRBV2; D might be TRBD1 (5 bases). The CDR3 has 14 residues. Trimming removed 3 bases from V and 8 bases from J, with 11 bases in between. Germline V CDR1 and CDR2: SNHLY, FYNNEI.

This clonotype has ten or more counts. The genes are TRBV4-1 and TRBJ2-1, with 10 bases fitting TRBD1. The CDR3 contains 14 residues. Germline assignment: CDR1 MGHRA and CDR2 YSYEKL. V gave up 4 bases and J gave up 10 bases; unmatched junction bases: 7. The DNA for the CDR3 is TGCGCCAGCAGCCCCCGAGGGACAGGGGCCGAGCAGTTCTTC. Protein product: CASSPRGTGAEQFF.

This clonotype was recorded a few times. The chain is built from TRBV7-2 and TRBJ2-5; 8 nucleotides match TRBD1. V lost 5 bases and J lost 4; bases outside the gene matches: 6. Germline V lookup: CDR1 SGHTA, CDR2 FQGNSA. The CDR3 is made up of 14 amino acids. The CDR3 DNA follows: TGTGCCAGCAGCATATGGACAGGGCCAGAGACCCAGTACTTC. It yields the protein CASSIWTGPETQYF.

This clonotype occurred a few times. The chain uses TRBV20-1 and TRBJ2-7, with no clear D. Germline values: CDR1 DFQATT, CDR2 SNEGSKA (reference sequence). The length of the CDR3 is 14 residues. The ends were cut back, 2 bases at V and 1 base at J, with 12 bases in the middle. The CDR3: CSARRASESYEQYF. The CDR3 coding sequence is TGCAGTGCTAGAAGGGCGTCCGAATCCTACGAGCAGTACTTC.

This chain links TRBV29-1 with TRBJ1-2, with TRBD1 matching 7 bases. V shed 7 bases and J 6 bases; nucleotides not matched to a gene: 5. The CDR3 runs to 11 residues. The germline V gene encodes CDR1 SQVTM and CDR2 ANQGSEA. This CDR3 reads CSGQGRDGYTF. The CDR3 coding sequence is TGCAGCGGACAGGGAAGGGATGGCTACACCTTC.

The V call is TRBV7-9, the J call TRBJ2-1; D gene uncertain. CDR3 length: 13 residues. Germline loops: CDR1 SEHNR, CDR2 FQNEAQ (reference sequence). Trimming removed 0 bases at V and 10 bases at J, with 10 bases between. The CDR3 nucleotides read TGTGCCAGCAGCTTAGCTCTTTTAGGGGAGCAGTTCTTC. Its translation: CASSLALLGEQFF.

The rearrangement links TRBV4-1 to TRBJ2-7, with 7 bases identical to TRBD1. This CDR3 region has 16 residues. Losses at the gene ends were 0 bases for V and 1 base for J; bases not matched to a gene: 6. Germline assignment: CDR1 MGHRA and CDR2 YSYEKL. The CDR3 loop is CASSQDQNRGSYEQYF. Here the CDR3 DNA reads TGCGCCAGCAGCCAAGATCAGAACAGGGGATCCTACGAGCAGTACTTC.

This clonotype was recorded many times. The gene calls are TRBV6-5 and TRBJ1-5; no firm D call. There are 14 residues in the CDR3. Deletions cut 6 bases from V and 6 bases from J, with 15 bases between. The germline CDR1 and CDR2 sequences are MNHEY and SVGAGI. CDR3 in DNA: TGTGCCAGCAGCATGGGCGGGGTGCCTCAGCCCCAGCATTTT. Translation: CASSMGGVPQPQHF.

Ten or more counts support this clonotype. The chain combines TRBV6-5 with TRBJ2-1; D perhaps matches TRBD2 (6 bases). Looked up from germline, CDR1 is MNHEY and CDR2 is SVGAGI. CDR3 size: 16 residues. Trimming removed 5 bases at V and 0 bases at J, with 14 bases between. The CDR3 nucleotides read TGTGCCAGCAGTCCCACGCACGGGAGCTCCTACAATGAGCAGTTCTTC. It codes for CASSPTHGSSYNEQFF.

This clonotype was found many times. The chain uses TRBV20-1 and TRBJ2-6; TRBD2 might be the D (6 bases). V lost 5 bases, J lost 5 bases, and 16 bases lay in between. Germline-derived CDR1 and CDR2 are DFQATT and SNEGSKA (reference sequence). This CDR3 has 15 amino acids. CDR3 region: CSARDFQSRANVLTF. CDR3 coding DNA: TGCAGTGCTCGGGACTTTCAATCGAGGGCCAACGTCCTGACTTTC.

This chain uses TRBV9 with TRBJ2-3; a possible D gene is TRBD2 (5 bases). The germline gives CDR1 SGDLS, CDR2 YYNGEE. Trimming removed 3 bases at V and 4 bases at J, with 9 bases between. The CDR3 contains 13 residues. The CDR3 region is CASSAEVADTQYF. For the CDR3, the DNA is TGTGCCAGCAGCGCGGAGGTGGCAGATACGCAGTATTTT.

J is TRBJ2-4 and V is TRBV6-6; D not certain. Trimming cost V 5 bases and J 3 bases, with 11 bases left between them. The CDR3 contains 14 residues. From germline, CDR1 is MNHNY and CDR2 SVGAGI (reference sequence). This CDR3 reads CASSVERHKNIQYF. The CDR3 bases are TGTGCCAGCAGTGTAGAGCGTCACAAAAACATTCAGTACTTC.

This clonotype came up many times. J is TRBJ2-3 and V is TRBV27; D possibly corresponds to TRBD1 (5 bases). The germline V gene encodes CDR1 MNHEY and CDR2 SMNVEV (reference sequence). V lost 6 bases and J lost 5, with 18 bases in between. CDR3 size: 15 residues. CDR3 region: CASSPYIGVRDTQYF. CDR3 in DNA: TGTGCCAGCAGCCCTTATATAGGGGTCAGAGATACGCAGTATTTT.

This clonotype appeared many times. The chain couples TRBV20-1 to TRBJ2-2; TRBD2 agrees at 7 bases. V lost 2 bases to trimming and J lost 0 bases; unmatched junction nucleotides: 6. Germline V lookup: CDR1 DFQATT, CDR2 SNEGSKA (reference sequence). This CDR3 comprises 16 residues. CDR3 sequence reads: CSARSRLAANTGELFF. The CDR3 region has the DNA TGCAGTGCTAGATCCCGCCTAGCGGCGAACACCGGGGAGCTGTTTTTT.

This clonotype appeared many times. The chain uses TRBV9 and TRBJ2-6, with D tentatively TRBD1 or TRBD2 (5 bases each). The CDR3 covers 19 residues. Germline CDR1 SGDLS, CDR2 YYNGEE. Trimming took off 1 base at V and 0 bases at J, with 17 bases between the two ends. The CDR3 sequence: CASSVRGKEDTSGANVLTF. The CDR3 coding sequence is TGTGCCAGCAGCGTAAGGGGAAAGGAGGACACCTCTGGGGCCAACGTCCTGACTTTC.

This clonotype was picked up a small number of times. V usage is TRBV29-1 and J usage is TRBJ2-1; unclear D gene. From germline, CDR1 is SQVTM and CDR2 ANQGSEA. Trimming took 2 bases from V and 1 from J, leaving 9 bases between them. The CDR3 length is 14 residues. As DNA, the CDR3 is TGCAGCGTTGAAAGCGTTGCTTCCTACAATGAGCAGTTCTTC. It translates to CSVESVASYNEQFF.

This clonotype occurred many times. This CDR3 is CASCLTLAGGETQYF. Written as DNA, the CDR3 is TGTGCCAGCTGCCTGACTCTAGCGGGAGGGGAGACCCAGTACTTC. The J gene is TRBJ2-5, the V gene TRBV12-3 or TRBV12-4, with TRBD2 matching over 12 bases. The CDR3 has 15 amino acids. Unmatched junction bases numbered 9, after V lost 8 bases and J lost 5 bases.

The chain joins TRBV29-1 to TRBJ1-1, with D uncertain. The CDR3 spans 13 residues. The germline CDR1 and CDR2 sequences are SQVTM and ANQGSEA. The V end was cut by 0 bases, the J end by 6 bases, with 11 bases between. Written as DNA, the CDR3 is TGCAGCGTTGAAGATGCGGGAGACGCTGAAGCTTTCTTT. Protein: CSVEDAGDAEAFF.

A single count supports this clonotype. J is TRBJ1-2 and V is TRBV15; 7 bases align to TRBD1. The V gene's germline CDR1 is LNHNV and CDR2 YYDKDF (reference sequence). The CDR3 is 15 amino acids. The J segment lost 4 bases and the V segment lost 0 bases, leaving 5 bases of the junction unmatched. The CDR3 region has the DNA TGTGCCACCAGCAGAGATAGGGGGCCAATCTATGGCTACACCTTC. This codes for CATSRDRGPIYGYTF.

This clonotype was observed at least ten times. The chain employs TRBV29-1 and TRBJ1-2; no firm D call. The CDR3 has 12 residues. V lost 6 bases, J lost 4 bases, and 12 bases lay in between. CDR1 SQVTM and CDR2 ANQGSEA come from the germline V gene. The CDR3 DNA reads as TGCAGCGTAGCTTCTTGGCCCTATGGCTACACCTTC. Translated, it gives CSVASWPYGYTF.

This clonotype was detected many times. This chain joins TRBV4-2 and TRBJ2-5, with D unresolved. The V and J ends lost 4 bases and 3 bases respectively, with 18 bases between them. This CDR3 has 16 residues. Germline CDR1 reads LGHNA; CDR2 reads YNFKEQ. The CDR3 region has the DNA TGTGCCAGCAGCCTTCCAAGCGTAGGGAACAAAGAGACCCAGTACTTC. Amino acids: CASSLPSVGNKETQYF.